This is a list of T cell receptor beta chains from one sample in a study of technical replicates of blood from several donors. TCRdb's copy holds only in-frame clones and misses some; the assay was immunoSEQ multiplex PCR. The sample shows roughly 67,000 clones, roughly 98% of them seen only once. Specimen: T cells isolated from PBMCs. The receptors here all came from a human donor in good health. CDR3s include the opening cysteine and the closing phenylalanine or tryptophan. A D gene is named only where the DNA matches it firmly. Only some rows state a clone size, as once, few, many or a class for expanded clones.

CDR3 protein,CDR3 DNA,D gene,V gene,J gene,clone size
CASSNAGTGLTEAFF,TGTGCCAGCTCCAATGCCGGGACAGGGCTCACTGAAGCTTTCTTT,TRBD1,TRBV18,TRBJ1-1,once
CASSLQGREGQPQHF,TGCGCCAGCAGCCTACAGGGAAGGGAAGGGCAGCCCCAGCATTTT,.,TRBV4-1,TRBJ1-5,.
CASSLDQTRNTEAFF,TGTGCCAGCAGCTTGGACCAAACCAGAAACACTGAAGCTTTCTTT,.,TRBV5-4,TRBJ1-1,.
CASSTGAGQETQYF,TGCGCCAGCAGCACGGGTGCGGGGCAAGAGACCCAGTACTTC,.,TRBV5-1,TRBJ2-5,.
CASSGSSYRAPHPYGYTF,TGTGCCAGCAGTGGATCCTCTTACAGGGCCCCCCACCCTTATGGCTACACCTTC,.,TRBV6-1,TRBJ1-2,.
CASSVNPQAGGSRDTQYF,TGTGCCAGCAGCGTAAATCCCCAGGCGGGAGGTAGCCGAGATACGCAGTATTTT,TRBD2,TRBV9,TRBJ2-3,.
CASSPGQGFYGYTF,TGTGCCAGCAGCCCCGGACAGGGCTTCTATGGCTACACCTTC,TRBD1,TRBV5-4,TRBJ1-2,.
CASSVSGRGTDTQYF,TGTGCCAGCAGTGTCAGCGGGAGGGGCACAGATACGCAGTATTTT,TRBD2,TRBV6-1,TRBJ2-3,.
CASSLDSHAFF,TGTGCCAGCAGCTTGGACTCACATGCTTTCTTT,.,TRBV11-3,TRBJ1-1,.
CASSLWTGSYEQYF,TGTGCCAGCAGTCTATGGACAGGGAGCTACGAGCAGTACTTC,TRBD1,TRBV6-5,TRBJ2-7,.
CASSDTTSGFTDTQYF,TGTGCCAGCAGTGATACGACTAGCGGGTTCACAGATACGCAGTATTTT,TRBD2,TRBV6-1,TRBJ2-3,.
CASSRQGAIRDTGELFF,TGTGCCAGCAGCCGACAGGGGGCGATTCGGGACACCGGGGAGCTGTTTTTT,TRBD1,TRBV7-9,TRBJ2-2,once